What follows describes a single T cell receptor (beta chain). The target antigen is unknown. This entry comes from a study of CD8+CD57+ T cells in acquired aplastic anemia. Study-level background: The study obtained an average of approximately 3 ug of DNA from sorted CD4+ and CD8+ cells. Researchers reported that healthy donors averaged roughly 9.8 million reads for CD4+ cells.

Study-wide results and caveats: Significant differences in CD8+ Simpson's diversity were not observed between patients and controls. A set of twenty-nine CD8+ CDR3 sequences was shared between patients and controls, and these sequences appeared highly expressed in patients.

The ends were cut back, 4 bases at V and 5 bases at J, with 9 bases in the middle. The CDR3 totals 14 residues. The template for TCR beta VDJ and CDR3 sequence profiling was genomic DNA. TCRdb called the reads again in MiXCR, with one record for every CDR3 protein. Of hundreds of thousands of distinct CDR3 sequences in the sample, 65% to 75% were seen once. The chain links TRBV12-3 or TRBV12-4 to TRBJ1-6; D ambiguous. This TCR derives from a human donor in good health, serving as a control. The specimen was sorted CD4+, CD8+, or CD8+CD57+ T cells (not recorded which) from PBMCs. In DNA, the CDR3 is TGTGCCAGCAGTTCTAGAGTCGATAATTCACCCCTCCACTTT. Residues: CASSSRVDNSPLHF.